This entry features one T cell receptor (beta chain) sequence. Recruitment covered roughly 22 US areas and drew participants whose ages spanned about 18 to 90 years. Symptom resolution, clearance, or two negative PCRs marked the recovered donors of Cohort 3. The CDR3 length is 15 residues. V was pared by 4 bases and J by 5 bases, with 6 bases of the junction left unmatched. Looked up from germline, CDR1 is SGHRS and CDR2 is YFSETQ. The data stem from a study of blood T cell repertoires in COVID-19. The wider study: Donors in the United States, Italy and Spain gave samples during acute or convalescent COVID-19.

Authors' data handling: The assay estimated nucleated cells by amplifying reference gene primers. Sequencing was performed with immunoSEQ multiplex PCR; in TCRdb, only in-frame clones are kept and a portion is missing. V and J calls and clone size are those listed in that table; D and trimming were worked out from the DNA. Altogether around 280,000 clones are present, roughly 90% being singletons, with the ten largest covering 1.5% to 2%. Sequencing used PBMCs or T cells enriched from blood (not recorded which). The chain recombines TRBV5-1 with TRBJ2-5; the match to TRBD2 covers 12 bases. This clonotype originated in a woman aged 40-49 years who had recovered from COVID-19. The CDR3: CASSTAGTSGETQYF. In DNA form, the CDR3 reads TGCGCCAGCAGCACGGCCGGGACTAGCGGGGAGACCCAGTACTTC.